This T cell receptor (beta chain) was documented in a study of blood T cells in healthy people across ages. Sample-barcoded 5' priming and a J-beta primer mix drove a second PCR of roughly 7 to 11 cycles. Template switching added a 12-random-nucleotide identifier to every cDNA molecule. TCRdb independently ran MiXCR on the 5' RACE reads; one entry per CDR3 protein. The data contain 500,000 to 550,000 distinct CDR3 sequences, around 24% of them singletons. This sample was shared with a second study, whose subject was T cells of mothers and their children.

This TCR was recovered from a boy aged 5-17 years in good health. The source material was blood.

The CDR3 loop is CSARSGFQETQYF. The CDR3 nucleotides are TGCAGTGCCCGCTCTGGCTTCCAAGAGACCCAGTACTTC. The V call is TRBV20-1, the J call TRBJ2-5, with D unclear. Germline lookup yields CDR1 DFQATT and CDR2 SNEGSKA (reference sequence). The CDR3 has 13 residues. The germline V and J ends were trimmed by 6 bases and 1 base, with 12 bases remaining between them.